Shown below are 22 T cell receptor beta chains from a single sample sequenced in a study of cytomegalovirus exposure and HLA in healthy donors (dated by TCRdb to the late 2010s). Libraries came from the immunoSEQ multiplex PCR assay. The multiplex PCR relied on a mix of 60 forward primers for TCR Vbeta segments and 13 reverse primers for TCR Jbeta segments. TCRdb limited this immuneACCESS table to in-frame rearrangements with V and J called. A share of clones is missing; checked studies link under half to unresolved V genes, and the rest is unexplained. The sample table records over 40,000 clones; 60% to 70% of these occur just once. 9.5% to 15% of the sample comes from the top ten. The sequenced material came from PBMCs. These receptors all stem from a man in his sixties in good health and CMV-seropositive.

The rearrangement uses TRBV28 and TRBJ2-6, with TRBD2 identical over 8 bases. After removal of 2 bases from V and 1 base from J, the junction contained 7 bases not matched to a gene. CDR1 is MDHEN and CDR2 is SYDVKM in the germline V gene. The CDR3 has 18 amino acids. CDR3 protein: CASSLQAGVWSGANVLTF. The DNA of the CDR3 is TGTGCCAGCAGTTTACAAGCGGGAGTGTGGTCTGGGGCCAACGTCCTGACTTTC. Full variable domain (outside the CDR3, taken from reference TRBV28 and TRBJ2-6): DVKVTQSSRYLVKRTGEKVFLECVQDMDHENMFWYRQDPGLGLRLIYFSYDVKMKEKGDIPEGYSVSREKKERFSLILESASTNQTSMYLCASSLQAGVWSGANVLTFGAGSRLTVL.

The chain recombines TRBV10-3 with TRBJ2-2; 8 bases fit TRBD1. J was trimmed by 1 base and V by 6 bases; bases with no gene match: 4. CDR3 length: 15 residues. Germline V gene data show CDR1 as ENHRY and CDR2 as SYGVKD. The CDR3: CAIRIGTGNTGELFF. The CDR3 DNA reads TGTGCCATCAGAATAGGGACAGGGAACACCGGGGAGCTGTTTTTT.

This chain joins TRBV5-6 and TRBJ2-2, with D possibly TRBD1 on 5 matching bases. The CDR3 is 16 residues long. Germline CDR1 and CDR2: SGHDT and YYEEEE. V lost 0 bases, J lost 1 base, and 10 bases lay in between. The CDR3 DNA sequence: TGTGCCAGCAGCTTGGGGCAGGGATTGAACACCGGGGAGCTGTTTTTT. Protein sequence: CASSLGQGLNTGELFF. The complete variable domain, with remaining parts taken from reference TRBV5-6 and TRBJ2-2, reads DAGVTQSPTHLIKTRGQQVTLRCSPKSGHDTVSWYQQALGQGPQFIFQYYEEEERQRGNFPDRFSGHQFPNYSSELNVNALLLGDSALYLCASSLGQGLNTGELFFGEGSRLTVL.

In its sample, this clone was seen once. The rearrangement joins TRBV19 to TRBJ2-2, with TRBD1 matching 9 bases. This CDR3 spans 16 amino acids. CDR1 and CDR2 from the germline V gene are LNHDA and SQIVND (reference sequence). V shed 8 bases, J shed 5 bases, and the junction held 12 bases outside the gene matches. The CDR3 DNA reads TGTGCCAGTCGGAAACAGGGGGCGGCGATTACCGGGGAGCTGTTTTTT. It yields the protein CASRKQGAAITGELFF.

The V call is TRBV5-1, the J call TRBJ2-7, with 8 bases fitting TRBD2. The V segment lost 5 bases and the J segment 5 bases; nucleotides outside the gene matches: 15. CDR1 is SGHRS, CDR2 YFSETQ, per germline. The CDR3 loop spans 16 amino acids. The CDR3 DNA follows: TGCGCCAGCAGTTCGGGGGGGGCTTCTTACACGGACGAGCAGTACTTC. This encodes CASSSGGASYTDEQYF.

The chain joins TRBV6-5 to TRBJ2-7, with 8 nucleotides matching TRBD1. The ends lost 2 bases at V and 0 bases at J; junction bases unmatched: 3. The CDR3 runs to 15 residues. CDR1 and CDR2 (germline): MNHEY, SVGAGI. The CDR3 coding sequence is TGTGCCAGCAGTTACACAGGACAGGGCTCCTACGAGCAGTACTTC. Translated, it gives CASSYTGQGSYEQYF.

This clone appeared a few times. The rearrangement links TRBV7-2 to TRBJ2-1, with 11 positions matching TRBD2. The germline gives CDR1 SGHTA, CDR2 FQGNSA. The length of the CDR3 is 16 residues. V dropped 1 base and J dropped 4; count of bases not matched to a gene: 3. The CDR3 coding sequence is TGTGCCAGCAGCTTAGTACTAGCGGGAGTATACAATGAGCAGTTCTTC. This encodes CASSLVLAGVYNEQFF. Complete variable domain (other parts from reference TRBV7-2 and TRBJ2-1): GAGVSQSPSNKVTEKGKDVELRCDPISGHTALYWYRQSLGQGLEFLIYFQGNSAPDKSGLPSDRFSAERTGGSVSTLTIQRTQQEDSAVYLCASSLVLAGVYNEQFFGPGTRLTVL.

The chain recombines TRBV23-1 with TRBJ1-5; D is possibly TRBD1 (6 bases). TRBV23-1 is given ORF status, its function remaining uncertain. This CDR3 is built from 12 residues. The V end was cut by 0 bases, the J end by 15 bases, with 12 bases between. The DNA for the CDR3 is TGCGCCAGCAGTCAATCGTGGACAGATCGGCATTTT. Amino acid sequence: CASSQSWTDRHF.

The chain couples TRBV21-1 to TRBJ1-4; the D call in the table, TRBD1, was not verified against the DNA. TRBV21-1 is termed a pseudogene. The CDR3 length is 15 residues. DNA for the CDR3: TGTGCCAGCAGCAGCCGGGACAGGGTCAAAGAGAAACTGTTTTTT. This sequence encodes CASSSRDRVKEKLFF.

This sequence joins TRBV29-1 and TRBJ2-1; D is perhaps TRBD1 (6 bases). This CDR3 region has 13 residues. Trimming took 4 bases from V and 3 from J, leaving 10 bases between them. CDR1 is SQVTM and CDR2 is ANQGSEA in the germline V gene. In DNA form, the CDR3 reads TGCAGCGTTGTGGGGACATACTACAATGAGCAGTTCTTC. Its translation: CSVVGTYYNEQFF.

The chain is built from TRBV29-1 and TRBJ2-2, with D tentatively TRBD2 (5 bases). With 6 bases removed from V and 1 base from J, the gap between germline ends came to 9 bases. The CDR3 has 13 residues. In germline, CDR1 is SQVTM, CDR2 ANQGSEA. This chain's CDR3 is CSVRTENTGELFF. The CDR3 DNA sequence: TGCAGCGTCCGGACTGAGAACACCGGGGAGCTGTTTTTT.

This clone was counted between two and nine times. This chain links TRBV4-3 with TRBJ2-3; 9 bases match TRBD2. The CDR3 is made up of 16 amino acids. Germline V gene sequence: CDR1 LGHNA, CDR2 YSLEER. V dropped 3 bases and J dropped 4; count of bases not matched to a gene: 8. The CDR3 is CASSQVSGSGSDTQYF. DNA for the CDR3: TGCGCCAGCAGCCAGGTTAGCGGGAGTGGCTCAGATACGCAGTATTTT.

The chain joins TRBV10-2 to TRBJ2-1, with D possibly matching TRBD1 (5 bases). This CDR3 spans 12 amino acids. From germline, CDR1 is WSHSY and CDR2 SAAADI. V was cut by 10 bases and J by 0 bases, with 7 bases left in between. CDR3 in DNA: TGCGCCACCAGGGCCTCCTACAATGAGCAGTTCTTC. It encodes CATRASYNEQFF.

V and J are TRBV2 and TRBJ1-5; TRBD1 matches at 8 bases. CDR3 length: 14 residues. Germline assignment: CDR1 SNHLY and CDR2 FYNNEI. The V and J ends lost 6 bases and 4 bases, in that order; junction bases with no gene match: 5. CDR3 in DNA: TGTGCCAGCAGACTAGGACAGGGTAATCAGCCCCAGCATTTT. This encodes CASRLGQGNQPQHF.

This clone was detected once. The genes are TRBV6-1 and TRBJ1-5; 7 positions match TRBD1. The germline V gene encodes CDR1 MNHNS and CDR2 SASEGT. J lost 5 bases, V lost 6 bases, and 7 bases had no gene match. The CDR3 contains 14 residues. The CDR3 sequence: CASSETGVDQPQHF. The CDR3 nucleotides are TGTGCCAGCAGCGAAACAGGGGTCGATCAGCCCCAGCATTTT.

This clone has more than one count but fewer than ten. The chain joins TRBV7-3 to TRBJ2-6; unclear D gene. The germline V and J ends were trimmed by 7 bases and 1 base, with 23 bases remaining between them. The CDR3 spans 19 residues. From germline, CDR1 is SGHTA and CDR2 FQGTGA. In DNA, the CDR3 is TGTGCCAGCAAACCTCCCGGCGGTCCTACCCCTTCTGGGGCCAACGTCCTGACTTTC. Translation: CASKPPGGPTPSGANVLTF. Using reference TRBV7-3 and TRBJ2-6 for the parts outside the CDR3, the full variable domain is GAGVSQTPSNKVTEKGKYVELRCDPISGHTALYWYRQSLGQGPEFLIYFQGTGAADDSGLPNDRFFAVRPEGSVSTLKIQRTERGDSAVYLCASKPPGGPTPSGANVLTFGAGSRLTVL.

This clone has only a few counts. The V call is TRBV19, the J call TRBJ2-7; 7 bases fit TRBD2. The CDR3 length is 14 residues. The V gene end was trimmed by 3 bases and the J gene end by 5 bases; junction bases not matched to a gene: 7. Germline CDR1 is LNHDA and CDR2 is SQIVND (reference sequence). CDR3 residues: CASSIPGTTDEQYF. The CDR3 DNA reads as TGTGCCAGTAGTATTCCTGGGACTACCGACGAGCAGTACTTC. Based on the CDR3 plus reference TRBV19 and TRBJ2-7, the full variable domain is DGGITQSPKYLFRKEGQNVTLSCEQNLNHDAMYWYRQDPGQGLRLIYYSQIVNDFQKGDIAEGYSVSREKKESFPLTVTSAQKNPTAFYLCASSIPGTTDEQYFGPGTRLTVT.

The V and J genes are TRBV4-3 and TRBJ2-1, with 8 nucleotides matching TRBD2. The CDR3 contains 15 residues. CDR1 is LGHNA, CDR2 YSLEER, per germline. Trimming removed 0 bases from V and 2 bases from J; junction bases left unmatched: 0. CDR3 nucleotides: TGCGCCAGCAGCCAAGAAGCGGGAGCCTACAATGAGCAGTTCTTC. Encoded protein: CASSQEAGAYNEQFF.

The chain combines TRBV18 with TRBJ1-5; no firm D call. V gave up 2 bases and J gave up 7 bases, with 15 bases separating them. The length of the CDR3 is 15 residues. From germline, CDR1 is KGHSH and CDR2 LQKENI. The CDR3 sequence is CASSPDSQRWQPQHF. In DNA, the CDR3 is TGTGCCAGCTCACCAGACTCCCAGAGATGGCAGCCCCAGCATTTT.

CDR3 in DNA: TGCGCCACTACCCCGGTCGAGCAGTACTTC. It specifies CATTPVEQYF. The V gene is TRBV10-2, the J gene TRBJ2-7; D ambiguous. Germline loops: CDR1 WSHSY, CDR2 SAAADI. With 10 bases removed from V and 6 bases from J, the gap between germline ends came to 10 bases. This CDR3 comprises 10 residues.

This chain links TRBV7-9 with TRBJ1-5; TRBD1 agrees at 7 bases. Germline V gene sequence: CDR1 SEHNR, CDR2 FQNEAQ (reference sequence). The CDR3 has 13 residues. Trimming cost V 7 bases and J 5 bases; bases outside gene matches: 5. Here the CDR3 DNA reads TGTGCCAGCAAAGGACAGGAAGATCAGCCCCAGCATTTT. The encoded protein is CASKGQEDQPQHF.

V is TRBV4-1 and J is TRBJ2-7, with TRBD2 matching over 13 bases. The CDR3 loop spans 16 amino acids. Looked up from germline, CDR1 is MGHRA and CDR2 is YSYEKL. The junction had 8 bases not matched to a gene; V was cut back by 4 bases and J by 5 bases. Here the CDR3 DNA reads TGCGCCAGCAGCCGACGAGGGACTAGCGGGATGCACGAGCAGTACTTC. Translated: CASSRRGTSGMHEQYF.